Each of the 10 T cell receptor beta chains below was sequenced from the same sample in a study of cytomegalovirus exposure and HLA in healthy donors. Primers: 60 Vbeta forward and 13 Jbeta reverse. The data were produced by immunoSEQ multiplex PCR, yet TCRdb's version contains in-frame clones alone and is incomplete. This sample has over 150,000 clones, with 84% found just once. Material: PBMCs. The source is a girl under 18 in good health and CMV-seropositive.

This clone was picked up one time. CDR3 region: CASSSTGETYEQYF. DNA of the CDR3: TGTGCCAGCAGCTCGACAGGGGAGACCTACGAGCAGTACTTC. This rearrangement joins TRBV11-2 to TRBJ2-7; TRBD1 matches 8 bases. Trimming removed 4 bases from V and 2 bases from J; junction bases left unmatched: 4. The CDR3 loop spans 14 amino acids. Germline V gene sequence: CDR1 SGHAT, CDR2 FQNNGV. Looking up the rest from reference TRBV11-2 and TRBJ2-7 gives the full variable domain: EAGVAQSPRYKIIEKRQSVAFWCNPISGHATLYWYQQILGQGPKLLIQFQNNGVVDDSQLPKDRFSAERLKGVDSTLKIQPAKLEDSAVYLCASSSTGETYEQYFGPGTRLTVT.

Written as DNA, the CDR3 is TGTGCCAGCACCCCGAGCGGGTCCAACTACGAGCAGTACTTC. It codes for CASTPSGSNYEQYF. The rearrangement joins TRBV6-5 to TRBJ2-7; possibly TRBD2 for D (6 bases). The CDR3 contains 14 residues. The germline V and J ends were trimmed by 7 bases and 3 bases, with 16 bases remaining between them. Per germline, CDR1 MNHEY and CDR2 SVGAGI.

The chain joins TRBV5-4 to TRBJ1-4; TRBD1 matches 12 bases. The germline V gene has CDR1 SGHNT and CDR2 YYREEE (reference sequence). The CDR3 is made up of 18 amino acids. The V segment lost 4 bases and the J segment 3 bases; nucleotides outside the gene matches: 10. CDR3 residues: CASSPGLGQGAPNEKLFF. The CDR3 coding sequence is TGTGCCAGCAGCCCTGGGCTGGGACAGGGGGCCCCTAATGAAAAACTGTTTTTT.

This clone was seen only a few times. The J gene is TRBJ1-4, the V gene TRBV9; 10 nucleotides line up with TRBD1. The germline V gene has CDR1 SGDLS and CDR2 YYNGEE. The CDR3 is made up of 15 amino acids. The J segment lost 7 bases and the V segment lost 3 bases, leaving 6 bases of the junction unmatched. CDR3 region: CASSGQTGGFEKLFF. The CDR3 region has the DNA TGTGCCAGCAGCGGCCAGACAGGGGGCTTTGAAAAACTGTTTTTT.

A few counts support this clone. In DNA form, the CDR3 reads TGTGCCAGTGGGGGAGGCAATGAGCAGTTCTTC. This codes for CASGGGNEQFF. V gene TRBV6-6 combines with J gene TRBJ2-1, with D perhaps matching TRBD2 (6 bases). Trimming pared 9 bases from V and 6 bases from J, leaving 9 bases between. The CDR3 is made up of 11 amino acids. From germline, CDR1 is MNHNY and CDR2 SVGAGI (reference sequence).

V is TRBV15 and J is TRBJ1-2, with D possibly being TRBD1 (5 bases). V lost 3 bases and J 4 bases, leaving 12 bases between the germline ends. The germline gives CDR1 LNHNV, CDR2 YYDKDF (reference sequence). The CDR3 totals 14 residues. As DNA, the CDR3 is TGTGCCACCAGCAGGGACATCGATTCCTATGGCTACACCTTC. Translation: CATSRDIDSYGYTF.

This clone has more than one count but fewer than ten. The chain is built from TRBV9 and TRBJ1-4, with D tentatively TRBD1 (5 bases). The CDR3 consists of 15 residues. From germline, CDR1 is SGDLS and CDR2 YYNGEE. Trimming cost V 3 bases and J 8 bases, with 17 bases left between them. CDR3 region: CASSASGRRGEKLFF. The CDR3 coding sequence is TGTGCCAGCAGCGCCTCCGGGCGACGGGGGGAAAAACTGTTTTTT.

The rearrangement joins TRBV5-1 to TRBJ2-3; tentative D call: TRBD1 (6 bases). V shed 5 bases and J shed 3 bases, with 13 bases lying between them. The length of the CDR3 is 14 residues. In germline, CDR1 is SGHRS, CDR2 YFSETQ. CDR3 DNA sequence: TGCGCCAGCAGAGCTACAGGGTTTACAGATACGCAGTATTTT. Translating gives CASRATGFTDTQYF.

The CDR3 reads CASSSSPGQPNYGYTF. The CDR3 DNA is TGTGCCAGCAGCTCGTCTCCGGGACAGCCTAACTATGGCTACACCTTC. J is TRBJ1-2 and V is TRBV7-3, with TRBD1 identical over 7 bases. J was trimmed by 0 bases and V by 4 bases; bases with no gene match: 8. The CDR3 is 16 amino acids. The germline CDR1 and CDR2 sequences are SGHTA and FQGTGA.

This chain joins TRBV27 and TRBJ2-7; tentatively, D is TRBD2 (6 bases). The CDR3 is made up of 12 amino acids. Looked up from germline, CDR1 is MNHEY and CDR2 is SMNVEV (reference sequence). The V gene lost 2 bases and the J gene lost 5 bases, with 7 bases spanning the gap. In DNA form, the CDR3 reads TGTGCCAGCAGTTTAGGGGGGAACGAGCAGTACTTC. Its translation is CASSLGGNEQYF.